This TCR beta chain was observed in a study of cytomegalovirus exposure and HLA in healthy donors. In the study overall: The same platform was used for the 110 or so validation repertoires and the approximately 700 first-cohort repertoires, a later analysis reported.

Donors came from a validation cohort of over a hundred subjects, distinct from the first 666-subject cohort. This clone was seen just once. Its antigen is unidentified. Profiled with immunoSEQ multiplex PCR; TCRdb holds only in-frame clones, not every one. Of about 180,000 clones listed, approximately 81% are singletons. The CDR3 length is 13 residues. CDR1 is SGHVS, CDR2 FNYEAQ, per germline. V lost 5 bases to trimming and J lost 6 bases, with 14 bases between them. Study results and caveats: Most sequenced TCRs were rare (though some public TCRs occurred in many donors). Researchers counted roughly 150 TCR beta chains as cytomegalovirus-associated.

The sample taken for sequencing was PBMCs. The receptor comes from a man aged 18-30 years in good health and CMV-seropositive. The V call is TRBV7-6, the J call TRBJ2-7; D not resolved. For the CDR3, the DNA is TGTGCCAGCAGCCGAAGTTTGACGGGCGAGCAGTACTTC. Its translation: CASSRSLTGEQYF.